Below are 3 T cell receptor beta chains sequenced from a single sample in a study of blood T cell repertoires in COVID-19. Libraries were prepared by immunoSEQ multiplex PCR; TCRdb keeps only in-frame clonotypes and omits some of them. Here the sample spans some 190,000 clones, more than 80% being singletons. The specimen sequenced was peripheral blood. Source of these receptors: a woman aged 60 to 75 with acute or convalescent COVID-19.

A single count supports this clone. The V gene is TRBV9, the J gene TRBJ2-1; TRBD2 matches at 7 bases. Germline assignment: CDR1 SGDLS and CDR2 YYNGEE. The length of the CDR3 is 17 residues. V was pared by 0 bases and J by 6 bases, with 12 bases of the junction left unmatched. DNA of the CDR3: TGTGCCAGCAGCGTAGAAACCGCGGGAGTCTTGAGCAATGAGCAGTTCTTC. Amino acids: CASSVETAGVLSNEQFF.

V usage is TRBV11-2 and J usage is TRBJ2-7; TRBD2 matches at 11 bases. The CDR3 is 15 residues long. Germline-derived CDR1 and CDR2 are SGHAT and FQNNGV. V lost 5 bases and J lost 4; bases outside the gene matches: 7. CDR3 sequence: CASSGPGLAEYEQYF. The CDR3 DNA reads TGTGCCAGCAGCGGACCGGGACTAGCGGAGTACGAGCAGTACTTC.

The chain combines TRBV29-1 with TRBJ2-3, with 7 positions matching TRBD2. With V trimmed by 5 bases and J by 7 bases, 15 bases remained unmatched. CDR1 is SQVTM, CDR2 ANQGSEA, per germline. The CDR3 has 15 amino acids. The CDR3 DNA reads TGCAGCGTTAGTGGGAGGGACCAAGTCTCCAATACGCAGTATTTT. Protein: CSVSGRDQVSNTQYF.